The 31 T cell receptor beta chains reported below all come from one sample, sequenced in a study of cytomegalovirus exposure and HLA in healthy donors. The study ran its PCR with 60 Vbeta and 13 Jbeta primers. Generated by immunoSEQ multiplex PCR, the TCRdb table keeps only in-frame clones and is missing some. The data hold 55,000 to 70,000 clones, with around four fifths observed a single time. The specimen sequenced was PBMCs. All receptors derive from a male donor in good health and CMV-seropositive.

The CDR3 region is CATSRGIAGGTDTQYF. CDR3 DNA sequence: TGTGCCACCAGCAGAGGAATAGCGGGGGGCACAGATACGCAGTATTTT. The chain recombines TRBV15 with TRBJ2-3, with 9 bases lining up with TRBD2. Germline V CDR1 and CDR2: LNHNV, YYDKDF (reference sequence). The CDR3 totals 16 residues. The trim removed 1 base at V and 1 base at J, leaving 3 bases unmatched. Full variable domain (outside the CDR3, taken from reference TRBV15 and TRBJ2-3): DAMVIQNPRYQVTQFGKPVTLSCSQTLNHNVMYWYQQKSSQAPKLLFHYYDKDFNNEADTPDNFQSRRPNTSFCFLDIRSPGLGDTAMYLCATSRGIAGGTDTQYFGPGTRLTVL.

The chain recombines TRBV29-1 with TRBJ1-3, with TRBD1 matching over 12 bases. V was clipped by 1 base and J by 3 bases; unmatched bases: 4. This CDR3 has 16 residues. Germline CDR1 SQVTM, CDR2 ANQGSEA. CDR3 in DNA: TGCAGCGTTGAAGGGGGGACAGGGGGCGTTGGAAACACCATATATTTT. This gives the protein CSVEGGTGGVGNTIYF.

As concerns this clone: At one of its ends the junction is not consistent with the germline gene, which may arise from a read error. In the same sample, other DNA sequences code for this CDR3. The V call is TRBV30, the J call TRBJ1-2; 7 positions match TRBD1. The CDR3 totals 13 residues. Germline V gives CDR1 GTSNPN, CDR2 SVGIG (reference sequence). Here the CDR3 reads CAWRGTALGGYTF. Written as DNA, the CDR3 is TGTGCTTGGAGGGGGACAGCCCTGGGGGGCTACACCTTC.

The rearrangement uses TRBV7-3 and TRBJ1-1, with 8 bases that match TRBD1. Germline V CDR1 and CDR2: SGHTA, FQGTGA. With V trimmed by 2 bases and J by 1 base, 3 bases remained unmatched. This CDR3 has 15 residues. For the CDR3, the DNA is TGTGCCAGCAGCTTAGTCGGGACAGGGAACACTGAAGCTTTCTTT. Amino acids: CASSLVGTGNTEAFF. Complete variable domain (other parts from reference TRBV7-3 and TRBJ1-1): GAGVSQTPSNKVTEKGKYVELRCDPISGHTALYWYRQSLGQGPEFLIYFQGTGAADDSGLPNDRFFAVRPEGSVSTLKIQRTERGDSAVYLCASSLVGTGNTEAFFGQGTRLTVV.

The chain uses TRBV15 and TRBJ2-5; 7 bases match TRBD2. With 1 base clipped from V and 5 bases from J, the junction kept 10 bases outside the gene matches. The CDR3 runs to 16 residues. Germline lookup yields CDR1 LNHNV and CDR2 YYDKDF (reference sequence). The CDR3 here is CATSRASGLPRETQYF. CDR3 bases: TGTGCCACCAGCAGAGCCTCGGGACTACCAAGGGAGACCCAGTACTTC.

The chain is built from TRBV10-1 and TRBJ1-5, with TRBD1 as a possible D gene (5 bases). The germline V and J ends were trimmed by 8 bases and 3 bases, with 14 bases remaining between them. CDR3 length: 14 amino acids. CDR1 and CDR2 from the germline V gene are WNHNN and SYGVQD (reference sequence). The chain's CDR3 is CASRQPPYNQPQHF. The CDR3 DNA reads as TGCGCCAGCCGACAGCCGCCGTACAATCAGCCCCAGCATTTT.

This clone came up a few times. This chain connects TRBV5-1 to TRBJ1-2; D is ambiguous. Germline V CDR1 and CDR2: SGHRS, YFSETQ. This CDR3 is built from 17 residues. Trimming cost V 0 bases and J 1 base, with 16 bases left between them. The CDR3 loop is CASSLEGTLAGNYGYTF. Here the CDR3 DNA reads TGCGCCAGCAGCTTGGAAGGAACTCTCGCGGGTAACTATGGCTACACCTTC.

The rearrangement joins TRBV6-1 to TRBJ1-5; 7 nucleotides align to TRBD1. The CDR3 runs to 16 residues. V dropped 1 base and J dropped 5; count of bases not matched to a gene: 8. Germline assignment: CDR1 MNHNS and CDR2 SASEGT. CDR3 region: CASSEERQGPHQPQHF. Here the CDR3 DNA reads TGTGCCAGCAGTGAAGAGAGACAGGGACCCCATCAGCCCCAGCATTTT.

The V gene is TRBV4-2, the J gene TRBJ1-2; 9 positions agree with TRBD1. The CDR3 runs to 14 residues. Looked up from germline, CDR1 is LGHNA and CDR2 is YNFKEQ. V lost 4 bases and J lost 5; bases outside the gene matches: 5. The CDR3 nucleotides read TGTGCCAGCAGCCCTACAGGGGGCAGGTATGGCTACACCTTC. As protein: CASSPTGGRYGYTF.

This clone was counted a few times. The chain has TRBV27 and TRBJ2-5; 7 bases fit TRBD1. Germline V lookup: CDR1 MNHEY, CDR2 SMNVEV (reference sequence). Trimming took 2 bases from V and 5 from J; bases not matched to a gene: 8. This CDR3 is 15 amino acids long. This chain's CDR3 is CASSLVGGGSETQYF. The CDR3, as DNA: TGTGCCAGCAGTTTAGTAGGGGGCGGGTCGGAGACCCAGTACTTC.

The genes are TRBV7-9 and TRBJ1-1; 9 bases are a match to TRBD1. V was pared by 6 bases and J by 1 base, with 6 bases of the junction left unmatched. Per the germline V gene, CDR1 is SEHNR and CDR2 is FQNEAQ (reference sequence). CDR3 length: 15 residues. The CDR3 bases are TGTGCCAGCAGTTCTTGGACAGGGGAGAACACTGAAGCTTTCTTT. It is translated as CASSSWTGENTEAFF.

V gene TRBV28 combines with J gene TRBJ1-2; 7 nucleotides line up with TRBD1. This CDR3 has 17 residues. CDR1 and CDR2 (germline): MDHEN, SYDVKM. J lost 1 base, V lost 1 base, and 9 bases had no gene match. For the CDR3, the DNA is TGTGCCAGCAGTTTATCGGGACAGATCAGTTATAACTATGGCTACACCTTC. Amino acid sequence: CASSLSGQISYNYGYTF.

This clone is a singleton in its sample. V is TRBV12-2 and J is TRBJ1-5. TRBV12-2 is noted as a pseudogene. The CDR3 sequence is 16 residues long. The CDR3 DNA reads TGTGCAAGTCGCTTAGCGGTGGAGGGCAGCAATCAGCCCCAGCATTTT. It specifies CASRLAVEGSNQPQHF.

The J gene is TRBJ1-1, the V gene TRBV29-1; 7 positions match TRBD1. Germline-derived CDR1 and CDR2 are SQVTM and ANQGSEA. The V segment lost 8 bases and the J segment 6 bases; nucleotides outside the gene matches: 12. The CDR3 spans 13 residues. CDR3 protein: CSPFPGGGSEAFF. The CDR3 coding sequence is TGCAGCCCGTTCCCAGGGGGTGGTTCTGAAGCTTTCTTT.

This clone was seen more than once but under ten times. The rearrangement joins TRBV11-2 to TRBJ1-6; TRBD1 aligns across 7 bases. J gave up 3 bases and V 2 bases, and 13 bases lay outside the gene matches. The CDR3 length is 19 residues. Germline loops: CDR1 SGHAT, CDR2 FQNNGV. The CDR3 DNA follows: TGTGCCAGCAGCTTACGAGAACAGGGGTCTACGGGCTATAATTCACCCCTCCACTTT. It is translated as CASSLREQGSTGYNSPLHF.

The J gene is TRBJ1-3, the V gene TRBV19; D is uncertain. Germline CDR1 and CDR2: LNHDA and SQIVND (reference sequence). V dropped 8 bases and J dropped 1 base, with 12 bases sitting between them. This CDR3 has 14 amino acids. The CDR3 loop reads CASQSSGSGNTIYF. The CDR3 nucleotides are TGTGCCAGTCAATCCTCGGGTTCTGGAAACACCATATATTTT.

The rearrangement links TRBV11-3 to TRBJ2-2; weak D call: TRBD2 (7 bases). V lost 6 bases and J 7 bases, leaving 15 bases between the germline ends. The CDR3 spans 14 residues. Germline CDR1 reads SGHNT; CDR2 reads YENEEA. The CDR3 region is CASRVSGGHGELFF. The CDR3 DNA reads TGTGCCAGCAGAGTCTCGGGGGGCCACGGGGAGCTGTTTTTT.

This clone occurred a few times. The genes are TRBV14 and TRBJ2-1; D not certain. The V end was cut by 4 bases, the J end by 10 bases, with 14 bases between. Germline CDR1 SGHDN, CDR2 FVKESK. This CDR3 has 13 residues. The CDR3 region is CASSLNIQWEQFF. The DNA for the CDR3 is TGTGCCAGCAGCCTGAATATACAATGGGAGCAGTTCTTC.

The chain has TRBV7-6 and TRBJ2-7, with TRBD1 matching 9 bases. Per germline, CDR1 SGHVS and CDR2 FNYEAQ. V shed 3 bases and J 4 bases; nucleotides not matched to a gene: 13. This CDR3 has 17 amino acids. CDR3 residues: CASSFANRDRDGYEQYF. The DNA of the CDR3 is TGTGCCAGCAGCTTCGCGAACCGGGACAGGGATGGATACGAGCAGTACTTC.

The chain links TRBV11-1 to TRBJ2-7; no clear D. Trimming removed 0 bases at V and 3 bases at J, with 9 bases between. This CDR3 is built from 14 residues. CDR1 and CDR2 (germline): SGHAT, FQDESV (reference sequence). CDR3 in DNA: TGTGCCAGCAGCTTAGCGTACGGGTACTACGAGCAGTACTTC. This encodes CASSLAYGYYEQYF. Based on the CDR3 plus reference TRBV11-1 and TRBJ2-7, the full variable domain is EAEVAQSPRYKITEKSQAVAFWCDPISGHATLYWYRQILGQGPELLVQFQDESVVDDSQLPKDRFSAERLKGVDSTLKIQPAELGDSAMYLCASSLAYGYYEQYFGPGTRLTVT.

This chain uses TRBV2 with TRBJ1-1; D is ambiguous. Germline V gives CDR1 SNHLY, CDR2 FYNNEI. The CDR3 contains 15 residues. V was clipped by 3 bases and J by 5 bases, with 16 bases between them. Here the CDR3 reads CASSEADMLMTEAFF. The CDR3 region has the DNA TGTGCCAGCAGTGAGGCAGATATGTTGATGACTGAAGCTTTCTTT.

This clone is a singleton in its sample. The J gene is TRBJ2-7, the V gene TRBV6-1; unclear D gene. CDR3 length: 12 amino acids. V was cut by 4 bases and J by 3 bases, with 7 bases left in between. Germline CDR1 and CDR2: MNHNS and SASEGT. This chain's CDR3 is CASSGGRYEQYF. DNA of the CDR3: TGTGCCAGCAGTGGAGGTCGCTACGAGCAGTACTTC.

This chain uses TRBV5-6 with TRBJ1-4, with a possible D match to TRBD1 (6 bases). V lost 1 base and J 5 bases, leaving 9 bases between the germline ends. Looked up from germline, CDR1 is SGHDT and CDR2 is YYEEEE. This CDR3 comprises 14 residues. The CDR3 sequence: CASSLWGQNEKLFF. For the CDR3, the DNA is TGTGCCAGCAGCTTGTGGGGGCAGAATGAAAAACTGTTTTTT.

CDR3 in DNA: TGTGCCAGCAGTGATCCGGGGGAGGGCAATCAGCCCCAGCATTTT. Its translation is CASSDPGEGNQPQHF. The chain joins TRBV2 to TRBJ1-5; TRBD1 is a possible D gene (5 bases). The V gene lost 3 bases and the J gene lost 2 bases, with 11 bases spanning the gap. From germline, CDR1 is SNHLY and CDR2 FYNNEI. The CDR3 length is 15 residues.

This chain joins TRBV5-1 and TRBJ1-2, with D unclear. The germline V gene encodes CDR1 SGHRS and CDR2 YFSETQ. The CDR3 sequence is 15 residues long. With 4 bases removed from V and 0 bases from J, the gap between germline ends came to 13 bases. The CDR3 region has the DNA TGCGCCAGCAGCCCGACCCCAGGCACTAACTATGGCTACACCTTC. Amino acid sequence: CASSPTPGTNYGYTF.

This clone was detected only a few times. The chain recombines TRBV7-6 with TRBJ1-5; unclear D gene. V lost 0 bases and J 5 bases, leaving 8 bases between the germline ends. There are 14 residues in the CDR3. Looked up from germline, CDR1 is SGHVS and CDR2 is FNYEAQ. The chain's CDR3 is CASSLAEDDQPQHF. The CDR3 coding sequence is TGTGCCAGCAGCTTAGCGGAGGACGATCAGCCCCAGCATTTT. Full variable domain (outside the CDR3, taken from reference TRBV7-6 and TRBJ1-5): GAGVSQSPRYKVTKRGQDVALRCDPISGHVSLYWYRQALGQGPEFLTYFNYEAQQDKSGLPNDRFSAERPEGSISTLTIQRTEQRDSAMYRCASSLAEDDQPQHFGDGTRLSIL.

The genes are TRBV6-1 and TRBJ1-3; D unclear. V was trimmed by 1 base and J by 0 bases, leaving 7 bases between them. Germline CDR1 reads MNHNS; CDR2 reads SASEGT. The CDR3 covers 15 residues. This chain's CDR3 is CASSEDRRSGNTIYF. The DNA of the CDR3 is TGTGCCAGCAGTGAAGACAGACGCTCTGGAAACACCATATATTTT.

In DNA form, the CDR3 reads TGTGCCAGCTCACCCGGGACTAGAACAGATACGCAGTATTTT. Translated, it gives CASSPGTRTDTQYF. The chain uses TRBV18 and TRBJ2-3, with 8 bases that match TRBD2. Germline lookup yields CDR1 KGHSH and CDR2 LQKENI. This CDR3 comprises 14 residues. With 3 bases clipped from V and 3 bases from J, the junction kept 2 bases outside the gene matches. Full variable domain (outside the CDR3, taken from reference TRBV18 and TRBJ2-3): NAGVMQNPRHLVRRRGQEARLRCSPMKGHSHVYWYRQLPEEGLKFMVYLQKENIIDESGMPKERFSAEFPKEGPSILRIQQVVRGDSAAYFCASSPGTRTDTQYFGPGTRLTVL.

The V call is TRBV7-2, the J call TRBJ2-3; a possible D gene is TRBD2 (6 bases). Trimming shortened V by 1 base and J by 5 bases, and 16 bases separated the two germline ends. The CDR3 runs 16 residues. CDR1 and CDR2 from the germline V gene are SGHTA and FQGNSA. As DNA, the CDR3 is TGTGCCAGCAGCTTAGAGGCGGGACCAACCCTAGATACGCAGTATTTT. Protein sequence: CASSLEAGPTLDTQYF.

This clone was seen a handful of times. The chain joins TRBV6-1 to TRBJ1-5; D gene uncertain. This CDR3 has 15 amino acids. Between the trimmed V and J ends, which lost 3 bases and 2 bases, there was a span of 11 bases. Germline V gene sequence: CDR1 MNHNS, CDR2 SASEGT. CDR3 bases: TGTGCCAGCAGTGATTCTCTAGTAGGCAATCAGCCCCAGCATTTT. Protein sequence: CASSDSLVGNQPQHF.

The chain employs TRBV7-2 and TRBJ1-6, with a possible D match to TRBD1 (5 bases). This CDR3 is built from 17 residues. Germline lookup yields CDR1 SGHTA and CDR2 FQGNSA. With 2 bases removed from V and 10 bases from J, the gap between germline ends came to 21 bases. CDR3 protein: CASSLSFGGGLNSPLHF. The CDR3 coding sequence is TGTGCCAGCAGCTTAAGTTTTGGGGGAGGGTTGAACTCACCCCTCCACTTT.